The subject of this entry is one T cell receptor (beta chain). CDR3 size: 15 residues. Deletions cut 7 bases from V and 2 bases from J, with 18 bases between. Germline CDR1 is SGHRS and CDR2 is YFSETQ. This sample was taken from a study of shared clonotypes between healthy human individuals. Study at large: In total, the donors were a couple of women and a few men aged 18 to 49.

Roughly 30,000 T cell genomes, or about 0.3 ug DNA, went into replicate PCRs of unsorted PBMC. With ten immunoSEQ deep assay plates, unsorted PBMC DNA underwent sequencing. Sequencing used immunoSEQ multiplex PCR; TCRdb keeps in-frame clones, though not all of them. Of about 470,000 clones in the sample, 79% were seen once. The rearrangement joins TRBV5-1 to TRBJ2-5, with D possibly being TRBD2 (5 bases). The specimen sequenced was PBMCs. The receptor comes from a woman between 35 and 50 years old in good health. Some clones in this sample may be carry-over from other donors' samples. CDR3 nucleotides: TGCGCCAGCCAGAAAATAGCGTTACCGCAAGAGACCCAGTACTTC. This gives the protein CASQKIALPQETQYF.